These 25 T cell receptor beta chains share one sample of origin, sequenced in a study of shared clonotypes between healthy human individuals. Method: immunoSEQ multiplex PCR; TCRdb's copy keeps in-frame clones and lacks some. There are 2,100,000 or so clones in the sample; approximately 94% occur only once, and approximately 0.13% lies in the top ten. The sequencing input was naive CD4+ T cells sorted from blood. The subset denotes: CD45RA+ positively selected. Source of these receptors: a man aged 18-30 years in good health.

The chain couples TRBV28 to TRBJ2-2, with D tentatively TRBD1 (6 bases). This CDR3 contains 15 residues. CDR1 and CDR2 from the germline V gene are MDHEN and SYDVKM. V dropped 5 bases and J dropped 2 bases, with 12 bases sitting between them. Here the CDR3 reads CASSMGTLNTGELFF. The CDR3 DNA reads TGTGCCAGCAGTATGGGGACACTAAACACCGGGGAGCTGTTTTTT.

The genes are TRBV6-5 and TRBJ2-7, with 9 bases that match TRBD2. The length of the CDR3 is 13 residues. Germline assignment: CDR1 MNHEY and CDR2 SVGAGI. The junction had 6 bases not matched to a gene; V was cut back by 10 bases and J by 2 bases. The CDR3 loop is CATRTSAAYEQYF. The CDR3, as DNA: TGTGCCACTCGGACTAGCGCAGCCTACGAGCAGTACTTC.

CDR3 bases: TGTGCCAGCAGTGAAAGAATAGCGGGAGGTTTAGATACGCAGTATTTT. Translating gives CASSERIAGGLDTQYF. This chain connects TRBV6-1 to TRBJ2-3, with 10 bases fitting TRBD2. Germline lookup yields CDR1 MNHNS and CDR2 SASEGT. The CDR3 totals 16 residues. With V trimmed by 2 bases and J by 5 bases, 7 bases remained unmatched.

This chain connects TRBV7-2 to TRBJ1-2; the D is unclear. The CDR3 extends over 16 amino acids. Trimming left V 1 base short and J 1 base short, with 13 bases between. Germline loops: CDR1 SGHTA, CDR2 FQGNSA. CDR3 in amino acids: CASSLGPQKINYGYTF. The DNA for the CDR3 is TGTGCCAGCAGCTTAGGGCCGCAGAAGATTAACTATGGCTACACCTTC.

The V call is TRBV25-1, the J call TRBJ2-5; D is unresolved. The CDR3 has 10 residues. Trimming cost V 4 bases and J 9 bases, with 6 bases left between them. Germline loops: CDR1 MGHDK, CDR2 SYGVNS. CDR3 nucleotide sequence: TGTGCCAGCAGTGGAGTCGCCCAGTACTTC. It encodes CASSGVAQYF.

The chain employs TRBV10-3 and TRBJ1-5, with TRBD1 as a possible D gene (5 bases). The V gene's germline CDR1 is ENHRY and CDR2 SYGVKD. The CDR3 is 17 amino acids. V lost 4 bases, J lost 0 bases, and 16 bases lay in between. The DNA of the CDR3 is TGTGCCATCAGTGTTGGTGGGGGGGACCGTAGCAATCAGCCCCAGCATTTT. Its translation is CAISVGGGDRSNQPQHF.

The V call is TRBV6-1, the J call TRBJ1-2, with a tentative D call TRBD1 (6 bases). CDR1 is MNHNS and CDR2 is SASEGT in the germline V gene. Trimming pared 1 base from V and 5 bases from J, leaving 11 bases between. The CDR3 loop spans 14 amino acids. The CDR3 DNA sequence: TGTGCCAGCAGTGAAGACAGGGATCGGTATGGCTACACCTTC. It codes for CASSEDRDRYGYTF.

CDR3 in amino acids: CASSLQFTGELFF. The CDR3 DNA reads as TGTGCCAGCAGCTTACAGTTCACCGGGGAGCTGTTTTTT. This chain connects TRBV11-2 to TRBJ2-2; no firm D call. The CDR3 totals 13 residues. Germline V gene data show CDR1 as SGHAT and CDR2 as FQNNGV. Trimming removed 2 bases from V and 4 bases from J, with 5 bases in between.

This rearrangement joins TRBV7-2 to TRBJ2-1; weak D call: TRBD2 (6 bases). Germline CDR1 and CDR2: SGHTA and FQGNSA. The CDR3 is 13 amino acids. V was trimmed by 2 bases and J by 8 bases, leaving 10 bases between them. The CDR3 nucleotides read TGTGCCAGCAGCTTACGGGGGTACGATGAGCAGTTCTTC. Translated: CASSLRGYDEQFF.

The CDR3 protein is CASSLSPSGETQYF. The CDR3 region has the DNA TGTGCCAGCAGCTTATCTCCGTCGGGGGAGACCCAGTACTTC. This sequence joins TRBV7-2 and TRBJ2-5; D is possibly TRBD2 (5 bases). V was shortened by 2 bases and J by 5 bases, with 12 bases between the two germline ends. Germline-derived CDR1 and CDR2 are SGHTA and FQGNSA. The CDR3 extends over 14 amino acids.

This chain uses TRBV18 with TRBJ1-2; D is unresolved. Germline V gene sequence: CDR1 KGHSH, CDR2 LQKENI. Between the trimmed V and J ends, which lost 2 bases and 4 bases, there was a span of 8 bases. The CDR3 is 13 residues long. The DNA for the CDR3 is TGTGCCAGCTCACCAGGCTGGGGCTATGGCTACACCTTC. It codes for CASSPGWGYGYTF.

J is TRBJ2-7 and V is TRBV6-5; 10 bases align to TRBD1. V dropped 7 bases and J dropped 5; count of bases not matched to a gene: 8. This CDR3 has 14 amino acids. From germline, CDR1 is MNHEY and CDR2 SVGAGI. This CDR3 is CASNRQGAGHEQYF. The CDR3 DNA sequence: TGTGCCAGCAACCGACAGGGGGCAGGCCACGAGCAGTACTTC.

The chain links TRBV5-1 to TRBJ2-1; D possibly corresponds to TRBD2 (6 bases). V was cut by 4 bases and J by 8 bases, with 16 bases left in between. The CDR3 runs 14 residues. Germline-derived CDR1 and CDR2 are SGHRS and YFSETQ. The CDR3 region is CASSALGTGHEQFF. CDR3 nucleotides: TGCGCCAGCAGCGCGCTCGGGACTGGGCATGAGCAGTTCTTC.

This chain uses TRBV2 with TRBJ1-2, with D hard to call. Germline assignment: CDR1 SNHLY and CDR2 FYNNEI. The length of the CDR3 is 13 residues. V was cut by 6 bases and J by 8 bases, with 16 bases left in between. CDR3 region: CASSEAESGGYTF. The CDR3 nucleotides read TGTGCCAGCAGCGAGGCCGAATCTGGAGGCTACACCTTC.

This rearrangement joins TRBV7-9 to TRBJ1-2; D remains unclear. The V end was cut by 0 bases, the J end by 4 bases, with 9 bases between. CDR3 length: 14 residues. In germline, CDR1 is SEHNR, CDR2 FQNEAQ (reference sequence). CDR3 sequence reads: CASSLAGSLYGYTF. Written as DNA, the CDR3 is TGTGCCAGCAGCTTAGCGGGTTCCCTCTATGGCTACACCTTC.

The chain has TRBV4-1 and TRBJ2-3, with D perhaps matching TRBD2 (7 bases). V was cut by 4 bases and J by 4 bases, with 24 bases left in between. CDR3 length: 18 residues. Germline CDR1 reads MGHRA; CDR2 reads YSYEKL. This CDR3 reads CASSRLGGGLISADTQYF. DNA of the CDR3: TGCGCCAGCAGCCGGTTAGGGGGGGGCCTGATATCGGCAGATACGCAGTATTTT.

The V gene is TRBV18, the J gene TRBJ1-1; tentatively, D is TRBD1 (6 bases). CDR1 is KGHSH and CDR2 is LQKENI in the germline V gene. V shed 4 bases and J shed 0 bases, with 18 bases lying between them. The CDR3 sequence is 17 residues long. The DNA of the CDR3 is TGTGCCAGCTCACAGACTCTCCCAGGGGCCTTGAACACTGAAGCTTTCTTT. Translated: CASSQTLPGALNTEAFF.

The chain links TRBV10-2 to TRBJ2-6; the match to TRBD2 covers 11 bases. Germline assignment: CDR1 WSHSY and CDR2 SAAADI. This CDR3 is built from 17 residues. Losses at the gene ends were 4 bases for V and 4 bases for J; bases not matched to a gene: 6. The CDR3 region has the DNA TGCGCCAGCAGTGTAACTAGCGGGAGTTCCGGGGCCAACGTCCTGACTTTC. Its translation is CASSVTSGSSGANVLTF.

The chain links TRBV30 to TRBJ1-5; TRBD1 agrees at 9 bases. The CDR3 loop spans 14 amino acids. The V segment lost 1 base and the J segment 9 bases; nucleotides outside the gene matches: 7. The germline V gene encodes CDR1 GTSNPN and CDR2 SVGIG (reference sequence). CDR3 protein: CAWSGTGDYRPQHF. The CDR3 DNA sequence: TGTGCCTGGAGTGGGACAGGGGATTATCGGCCCCAGCATTTT.

About this clone: Different DNA sequences within this sample yield the same CDR3. J is TRBJ2-3 and V is TRBV6-1, with D hard to call. Germline V lookup: CDR1 MNHNS, CDR2 SASEGT. Trimming removed 6 bases from V and 3 bases from J, with 13 bases in between. CDR3 length: 14 residues. CDR3: CASSPSPGTDTQYF. In DNA form, the CDR3 reads TGTGCCAGCAGCCCTAGTCCCGGGACAGATACGCAGTATTTT.

The V and J genes are TRBV9 and TRBJ1-2, with a possible D match to TRBD1 (6 bases). Trimming removed 0 bases at V and 8 bases at J, with 8 bases between. CDR1 and CDR2 from the germline V gene are SGDLS and YYNGEE. The CDR3 consists of 12 residues. The CDR3 region is CASSVAGVGYTF. The DNA for the CDR3 is TGTGCCAGCAGCGTAGCAGGGGTAGGCTACACCTTC.

CDR3 nucleotides: TGTGCCAGCAGCTTAGCGGATGGAGTCTCCGGGGAGCTGTTTTTT. Its translation is CASSLADGVSGELFF. The V call is TRBV11-2, the J call TRBJ2-2; D is ambiguous. Germline CDR1 SGHAT, CDR2 FQNNGV. The length of the CDR3 is 15 residues. V gave up 1 base and J gave up 6 bases, with 12 bases separating them.

The chain recombines TRBV28 with TRBJ2-1; D gene uncertain. CDR3 length: 15 residues. Trimming pared 5 bases from V and 4 bases from J, leaving 15 bases between. CDR1 MDHEN and CDR2 SYDVKM come from the germline V gene. The CDR3 DNA reads TGTGCCAGCAGTCTGCCCCGGCAGCTGTACAATGAGCAGTTCTTC. It is translated as CASSLPRQLYNEQFF.

The count of this clone is one. The rearrangement uses TRBV6-1 and TRBJ2-7; D may be TRBD1 (6 bases). V gave up 5 bases and J gave up 0 bases, with 11 bases separating them. The CDR3 spans 14 residues. Germline assignment: CDR1 MNHNS and CDR2 SASEGT. The CDR3 protein is CASSPQGFSYEQYF. The CDR3 DNA sequence: TGTGCCAGCAGTCCCCAGGGGTTCTCCTACGAGCAGTACTTC.

In its sample, this clone was seen once. The chain is built from TRBV4-1 and TRBJ2-3; 13 nucleotides match TRBD2. The germline V gene encodes CDR1 MGHRA and CDR2 YSYEKL. The CDR3 is made up of 19 amino acids. Trimming removed 3 bases from V and 0 bases from J; junction bases left unmatched: 9. The CDR3: CASSQSGLAGRGSTDTQYF. CDR3 nucleotide sequence: TGCGCCAGCAGCCAGTCGGGACTAGCGGGAAGGGGAAGCACAGATACGCAGTATTTT.